The 17 T cell receptor beta chains below were found in one sample sequenced in a study of human T cells and chemical hapten exposure. Time point in this sample: patch test 2, 6 weeks after DPC sensitization. As for treatment: therapeutic diphenylcyclopropenone sensitization with weekly scalp DPC. TCRdb processed the RACE reads anew with MiXCR; each CDR3 protein has one entry. This table holds 360,000 or so distinct CDR3 sequences, about 6% found once. Sequences were derived from whole blood, sampled in connection with sensitization to the hapten diphenylcyclopropenone (DPC). The receptors were gathered from a woman in her late teens or twenties with alopecia areata. Some clones in this sample may be carry-over from other donors' samples.

This clonotype was seen a few times. The chain couples TRBV11-2 to TRBJ1-2; D gene unclear. The ends were cut back, 0 bases at V and 4 bases at J, with 12 bases in the middle. The CDR3 runs 15 residues. In germline, CDR1 is SGHAT, CDR2 FQNNGV. CDR3 protein: CASSLDLANRYGYTF. CDR3 DNA sequence: TGTGCCAGCAGCTTAGATTTGGCAAATCGCTATGGCTACACCTTC.

The chain recombines TRBV28 with TRBJ2-6, with 9 bases identical to TRBD1. Trimming at V came to 6 bases and at J to 0 bases, leaving 12 bases not matched to a gene. CDR3 length: 19 residues. CDR1 MDHEN and CDR2 SYDVKM come from the germline V gene. The CDR3 region has the DNA TGTGCCAGCAGGCATACACAGGGGGCCATTTTCTCTGGGGCCAACGTCCTGACTTTC. Its protein is CASRHTQGAIFSGANVLTF.

On this clonotype: A read error may explain this, as a much larger clone is one base away. The chain joins TRBV7-2 to TRBJ2-3, with 8 nucleotides matching TRBD1. CDR1 and CDR2 from the germline V gene are SGHTA and FQGNSA. The CDR3 contains 16 residues. CDR3: CAGSLGGQGATDTQYF. The CDR3 DNA reads as TGTGCCGGCAGCTTAGGTGGGCAGGGGGCAACAGATACGCAGTATTTT.

This rearrangement joins TRBV5-6 to TRBJ2-3; 8 bases map to TRBD2. The CDR3 sequence is 15 residues long. Looked up from germline, CDR1 is SGHDT and CDR2 is YYEEEE. The V gene end was trimmed by 4 bases and the J gene end by 2 bases; junction bases not matched to a gene: 6. The CDR3 nucleotides are TGTGCCAGCAGCCTGCAGCGGGGGACCACAGATACGCAGTATTTT. Protein product: CASSLQRGTTDTQYF.

This clonotype showed up many times. The chain couples TRBV7-2 to TRBJ2-7; possible D gene TRBD1, 6 bases. The CDR3 loop spans 15 amino acids. The germline V gene encodes CDR1 SGHTA and CDR2 FQGNSA. V was pared by 5 bases and J by 3 bases, with 17 bases between. CDR3 in amino acids: CASSPGQLPYYEQYF. The CDR3 bases are TGTGCCAGCAGCCCAGGACAGCTGCCATACTACGAGCAGTACTTC.

This clonotype was seen a few times. The chain uses TRBV9 and TRBJ1-1; D not resolved. The V gene's germline CDR1 is SGDLS and CDR2 YYNGEE. With 2 bases removed from V and 0 bases from J, the gap between germline ends came to 8 bases. The CDR3 extends over 14 amino acids. The CDR3 DNA sequence: TGTGCCAGCAGCGTTCAGAGCCTGAACACTGAAGCTTTCTTT. This encodes CASSVQSLNTEAFF. Drawing the rest from reference TRBV9 and TRBJ1-1, the complete variable domain is DSGVTQTPKHLITATGQRVTLRCSPRSGDLSVYWYQQSLDQGLQFLIQYYNGEERAKGNILERFSAQQFPDLHSELNLSSLELGDSALYFCASSVQSLNTEAFFGQGTRLTVV.

The chain links TRBV7-6 to TRBJ1-6, with a weak D call TRBD1 (6 bases). Germline V gene lookup returns CDR1 SGHVS and CDR2 FNYEAQ. This CDR3 contains 16 residues. V dropped 4 bases and J dropped 5 bases, with 15 bases sitting between them. CDR3 nucleotides: TGTGCCAGCAGCTCTAGTCAGGGACACCATAATTCACCCCTCCACTTT. Translation: CASSSSQGHHNSPLHF.

This clonotype occurred many times. The V gene is TRBV28, the J gene TRBJ1-1; 8 bases fit TRBD1. The V gene's germline CDR1 is MDHEN and CDR2 SYDVKM. The CDR3 runs 16 residues. The V gene end was trimmed by 3 bases and the J gene end by 1 base; junction bases not matched to a gene: 7. The CDR3 sequence is CASSLETGTGNTEAFF. The CDR3 DNA is TGTGCCAGCAGTTTGGAGACCGGGACAGGGAACACTGAAGCTTTCTTT.

This clonotype came up many times. This chain links TRBV12-3 or TRBV12-4 with TRBJ2-5; D is perhaps TRBD2 (7 bases). The CDR3 spans 15 residues. Trimming left V 0 bases short and J 5 bases short, with 13 bases between. The CDR3 spells CASSLAGGRLETQYF. In DNA, the CDR3 is TGTGCCAGCAGTTTAGCCGGGGGGCGCTTGGAGACCCAGTACTTC.

This clonotype was seen many times. This chain uses TRBV20-1 with TRBJ1-1, with a tentative D call TRBD1 (5 bases). CDR3 length: 14 residues. Germline V gene sequence: CDR1 DFQATT, CDR2 SNEGSKA (reference sequence). V dropped 4 bases and J dropped 1 base, with 13 bases sitting between them. CDR3 bases: TGCAGTGCTATCGGTGGCAGGGCGAACACTGAAGCTTTCTTT. Translation gives CSAIGGRANTEAFF.

The V call is TRBV2, the J call TRBJ2-5; D possibly corresponds to TRBD2 (5 bases). V was pared by 1 base and J by 3 bases, with 9 bases between. From germline, CDR1 is SNHLY and CDR2 FYNNEI. The CDR3 consists of 14 residues. The CDR3 coding sequence is TGTGCCAGCAGTGAAGTAGACTACAAAGAGACCCAGTACTTC. This codes for CASSEVDYKETQYF.

This clonotype was recorded a few times. The gene calls are TRBV7-2 and TRBJ2-5; the match to TRBD2 covers 11 bases. The V and J ends lost 4 bases and 2 bases, in that order; junction bases with no gene match: 9. There are 17 residues in the CDR3. The germline gives CDR1 SGHTA, CDR2 FQGNSA. The CDR3 DNA reads TGTGCCAGCAGCTCCATTTCACTAGCGGGGGTACAAGAGACCCAGTACTTC. As protein: CASSSISLAGVQETQYF.

V is TRBV6-1 and J is TRBJ2-7; D is unclear. The length of the CDR3 is 12 residues. V gave up 0 bases and J gave up 6 bases, with 6 bases separating them. Germline V gene lookup returns CDR1 MNHNS and CDR2 SASEGT. The CDR3, as DNA: TGTGCCAGCAGTGAAGCAGTGGGCGAGCAGTACTTC. Its translation is CASSEAVGEQYF.

The chain couples TRBV5-1 to TRBJ2-7; maybe TRBD1 (6 bases). Trimming took 3 bases from V and 2 from J, leaving 15 bases between them. Per germline, CDR1 SGHRS and CDR2 YFSETQ. The CDR3 sequence is 15 residues long. The CDR3 region has the DNA TGCGCCAGCAGCTCGAGGGTACAGGGTACCTACGAGCAGTACTTC. It specifies CASSSRVQGTYEQYF.

V usage is TRBV12-3 or TRBV12-4 and J usage is TRBJ2-1, with D perhaps TRBD1 (5 bases). The CDR3 extends over 18 amino acids. The germline V and J ends were trimmed by 6 bases and 6 bases, with 27 bases remaining between them. The CDR3 protein is CASSSPLGLTTRGNEQFF. The CDR3 nucleotides read TGTGCCAGCAGCTCACCATTGGGGCTGACGACCCGAGGCAATGAGCAGTTCTTC.

CDR3 sequence: CASGPKAAYTDTQYF. The CDR3 nucleotides read TGTGCCAGCGGTCCTAAGGCGGCCTACACAGATACGCAGTATTTT. V gene TRBV6-2 or TRBV6-3 combines with J gene TRBJ2-3; D is uncertain. The V gene lost 8 bases and the J gene lost 2 bases, with 17 bases spanning the gap. CDR3 length: 15 residues. CDR1 MNHEY and CDR2 SVGEGT come from the germline V gene.

There are many counts of this clonotype. The chain recombines TRBV12-3 or TRBV12-4 with TRBJ2-3, with 13 positions matching TRBD2. CDR3 length: 15 amino acids. The junction had 2 bases not matched to a gene; V was cut back by 3 bases and J by 5 bases. The CDR3 loop reads CASSFWTSGGDTQYF. The CDR3 coding sequence is TGTGCCAGCAGTTTTTGGACTAGCGGGGGAGATACGCAGTATTTT.